This T cell receptor (beta chain) was captured by sequencing in a study of T cell responses to AZD1222 COVID-19 vaccine. TCRdb keeps only in-frame clones here, not all; method: immunoSEQ multiplex PCR. This table has about 130,000 clones, about 93% appearing once. The CDR3 sequence is 12 residues long. Trimming cost V 2 bases and J 1 base, with 3 bases left between them. Per germline, CDR1 SGDLS and CDR2 YYNGEE. Specimen: peripheral blood, collected on day 0 of AZD1222 vaccination. V and J are TRBV9 and TRBJ1-1; no clear D. The receptor was isolated from an adult in good health. The CDR3 sequence is CASSVENTEAFF. DNA for the CDR3: TGTGCCAGCAGCGTTGAGAACACTGAAGCTTTCTTT.